These 13 T cell receptor beta chains share one sample of origin, sequenced in a study of blood T cell repertoires in COVID-19. Sequencing was performed with immunoSEQ multiplex PCR; in TCRdb, only in-frame clones are kept and a portion is missing. The sample includes 140,000 to 150,000 clones, 84% seen only once; the top ten take around 5%. The sequenced material came from peripheral blood. The receptors were gathered from a human donor in a cohort sampled during active COVID-19.

The V gene is TRBV2, the J gene TRBJ2-2, with TRBD1 identical over 7 bases. J lost 6 bases, V lost 4 bases, and 2 bases had no gene match. The CDR3 covers 13 residues. Germline values: CDR1 SNHLY, CDR2 FYNNEI. This CDR3 is CASSVRGPGELFF. In DNA, the CDR3 is TGTGCCAGCAGTGTTAGGGGGCCCGGGGAGCTGTTTTTT.

The chain combines TRBV6-5 with TRBJ1-1, with unresolved D. This CDR3 region has 14 residues. The V end was cut by 5 bases, the J end by 4 bases, with 14 bases between. Germline CDR1 is MNHEY and CDR2 is SVGAGI. The CDR3 loop is CASSHLRETTEAFF. CDR3 coding DNA: TGTGCCAGCAGTCACCTAAGGGAGACCACTGAAGCTTTCTTT.

The V call is TRBV6-5, the J call TRBJ1-6; the match to TRBD1 covers 7 bases. This CDR3 comprises 15 residues. Looked up from germline, CDR1 is MNHEY and CDR2 is SVGAGI. V trimming: 2 bases; J trimming: 9 bases; junction bases outside the gene matches: 7. The DNA of the CDR3 is TGTGCCAGCAGTTACAGACAGGGAGCAGGTTCACCCCTCCACTTT. This sequence encodes CASSYRQGAGSPLHF.

The chain combines TRBV7-9 with TRBJ1-2, with D maybe TRBD1 (6 bases). The CDR3 has 17 amino acids. The germline CDR1 and CDR2 sequences are SEHNR and FQNEAQ (reference sequence). V lost 1 base, J lost 10 bases, and 25 bases lay in between. The CDR3 reads CASSLDSNTGSVGVYTF. The CDR3 region has the DNA TGTGCCAGCAGCTTAGATTCAAACACAGGGTCCGTAGGGGTCTACACCTTC.

This rearrangement joins TRBV27 to TRBJ2-6; a weak D match, TRBD1 (5 bases). Germline V CDR1 and CDR2: MNHEY, SMNVEV (reference sequence). The CDR3 runs 15 residues. The V gene lost 6 bases and the J gene lost 0 bases, with 9 bases spanning the gap. The CDR3: CASRLTGSGANVLTF. The CDR3 DNA reads TGTGCCAGCAGACTTACAGGCTCTGGGGCCAACGTCCTGACTTTC.

The rearrangement uses TRBV28 and TRBJ2-5, with 7 bases matching TRBD1. J lost 5 bases, V lost 5 bases, and 14 bases had no gene match. There are 16 residues in the CDR3. The germline CDR1 and CDR2 sequences are MDHEN and SYDVKM. The CDR3 coding sequence is TGTGCCAGCAGTCCCGCCGTAGGACAGGAACATGAGACCCAGTACTTC. Amino acid sequence: CASSPAVGQEHETQYF.

The chain carries TRBV14 and TRBJ2-5; 7 bases map to TRBD1. The length of the CDR3 is 15 residues. CDR1 SGHDN and CDR2 FVKESK come from the germline V gene. After removal of 3 bases from V and 4 bases from J, the junction contained 8 bases not matched to a gene. CDR3 sequence: CASSHRRDSTETQYF. In DNA, the CDR3 is TGTGCCAGCAGCCACCGCAGGGACAGTACAGAGACCCAGTACTTC.

V is TRBV19 and J is TRBJ2-3; possibly TRBD2 for D (5 bases). Trimming cost V 4 bases and J 4 bases, with 18 bases left between them. CDR1 is LNHDA and CDR2 is SQIVND in the germline V gene (reference sequence). The CDR3 is made up of 16 amino acids. The CDR3 bases are TGTGCCAGTAGTACGATACAGCTTAGCGCCGCAGATACGCAGTATTTT. Residues: CASSTIQLSAADTQYF.

This clone appeared once. V and J are TRBV18 and TRBJ2-3; D is uncertain. The CDR3 is made up of 19 amino acids. Germline CDR1 is KGHSH and CDR2 is LQKENI. V was shortened by 3 bases and J by 0 bases, with 22 bases between the two germline ends. Here the CDR3 reads CASSPTTFVQVPSTDTQYF. In DNA, the CDR3 is TGTGCCAGCTCACCTACCACGTTTGTGCAGGTCCCTAGCACAGATACGCAGTATTTT.

J is TRBJ2-5 and V is TRBV4-1; 9 bases agree with TRBD2. The germline CDR1 and CDR2 sequences are MGHRA and YSYEKL. The CDR3 runs 16 residues. Trimming cost V 4 bases and J 2 bases; bases outside gene matches: 8. The CDR3 here is CASSPAGGQGQETQYF. CDR3 in DNA: TGCGCCAGCAGCCCTGCGGGGGGGCAGGGACAAGAGACCCAGTACTTC.

The chain joins TRBV11-2 to TRBJ2-3; TRBD2 aligns across 8 bases. J was trimmed by 0 bases and V by 0 bases; bases with no gene match: 14. CDR1 is SGHAT and CDR2 is FQNNGV in the germline V gene. The CDR3 has 20 amino acids. In DNA, the CDR3 is TGTGCCAGCAGCTTAGACCTCCGGAGCGGGGGCAAGGGAAGCACAGATACGCAGTATTTT. It encodes CASSLDLRSGGKGSTDTQYF.

The rearrangement joins TRBV7-6 to TRBJ2-3, with unresolved D. CDR1 is SGHVS and CDR2 is FNYEAQ in the germline V gene. The CDR3 length is 16 residues. V was clipped by 5 bases and J by 0 bases, with 15 bases between them. As DNA, the CDR3 is TGTGCCAGCAGCCCCGTGGGTGCGACTAGCACAGATACGCAGTATTTT. It translates to CASSPVGATSTDTQYF. Using reference TRBV7-6 and TRBJ2-3 for the parts outside the CDR3, the full variable domain is GAGVSQSPRYKVTKRGQDVALRCDPISGHVSLYWYRQALGQGPEFLTYFNYEAQQDKSGLPNDRFSAERPEGSISTLTIQRTEQRDSAMYRCASSPVGATSTDTQYFGPGTRLTVL.

This clone was observed a single time. The chain couples TRBV6-5 to TRBJ1-4, with D possibly TRBD1 on 5 matching bases. Germline V lookup: CDR1 MNHEY, CDR2 SVGAGI. This CDR3 region has 16 residues. Deletions cut 0 bases from V and 7 bases from J, with 15 bases between. DNA of the CDR3: TGTGCCAGCAGTTACTCACCGGTCAGGGTGGGTGAAAAACTGTTTTTT. Translated, it gives CASSYSPVRVGEKLFF.